These 32 T cell receptor beta chains came from one sample sequenced in a study of T cell repertoires in cytomegalovirus infection. TCRdb independently ran MiXCR on the reads; one entry per CDR3 protein. The data show 150,000 to 200,000 distinct CDR3 sequences, with 13% to 15% seen just once and 25% to 30% held by the top ten. Sequenced sample: PBMCs. The receptor source for this set is a human donor in good health (CMV status not recorded). Some clones in this sample may be carry-over from other donors' samples.

This clonotype was observed at least ten times. The J gene is TRBJ1-5, the V gene TRBV7-9; D is possibly TRBD1 (5 bases). Germline V gene sequence: CDR1 SEHNR, CDR2 FQNEAQ (reference sequence). Trimming pared 4 bases from V and 2 bases from J, leaving 9 bases between. The CDR3 sequence is 14 residues long. This CDR3 is CASSSDSGNQPQHF. CDR3 DNA sequence: TGTGCCAGCAGCTCAGACAGTGGCAATCAGCCCCAGCATTTT. Using reference TRBV7-9 and TRBJ1-5 for the parts outside the CDR3, the full variable domain is DTGVSQNPRHKITKRGQNVTFRCDPISEHNRLYWYRQTLGQGPEFLTYFQNEAQLEKSRLLSDRFSAERPKGSFSTLEIQRTEQGDSAMYLCASSSDSGNQPQHFGDGTRLSIL.

This clonotype appeared many times. The chain recombines TRBV20-1 with TRBJ1-5; D unclear. Trimming removed 0 bases at V and 8 bases at J, with 17 bases between. CDR3 length equals 15 residues. Germline CDR1 DFQATT, CDR2 SNEGSKA (reference sequence). This chain's CDR3 is CSARDTNSGLEPQHF. The DNA of the CDR3 is TGCAGTGCTAGAGATACTAATTCAGGTTTAGAGCCCCAGCATTTT.

The V and J genes are TRBV19 and TRBJ1-2; D is unclear. Germline-derived CDR1 and CDR2 are LNHDA and SQIVND (reference sequence). The CDR3 covers 13 residues. Between the trimmed V and J ends, which lost 6 bases and 8 bases, there was a span of 16 bases. CDR3 bases: TGTGCCAGTAGCTCTTCGGGGTATCGAGGCTACACCTTC. Its translation: CASSSSGYRGYTF.

This clonotype was seen a handful of times. One end of the junction varies from germline; a read error may be responsible. V and J are TRBV5-4 and TRBJ2-7, with TRBD1 matching over 9 bases. CDR1 is SGHNT and CDR2 is YYREEE in the germline V gene (reference sequence). This CDR3 is built from 14 residues. CDR3 nucleotide sequence: TGTGCCAGCAGCTATACAGGGGGCAATTACGGGCAGTACTTC. It yields the protein CASSYTGGNYGQYF.

Only a few counts were recorded for this clonotype. The chain carries TRBV19 and TRBJ2-1; TRBD2 aligns across 7 bases. The V segment lost 4 bases and the J segment 4 bases; nucleotides outside the gene matches: 7. Looked up from germline, CDR1 is LNHDA and CDR2 is SQIVND (reference sequence). This CDR3 is built from 15 residues. The CDR3 spells CASSTEGTKYNEQFF. CDR3 DNA: TGTGCCAGTAGTACGGAAGGGACTAAGTACAATGAGCAGTTCTTC.

There are many counts of this clonotype. The CDR3 protein is CASTPWGEGPSEQFF. CDR3 nucleotides: TGTGCCAGCACTCCTTGGGGGGAGGGACCGAGTGAGCAGTTCTTC. The chain uses TRBV6-2 or TRBV6-3 and TRBJ2-1; 7 positions match TRBD2. The CDR3 is made up of 15 amino acids. The J segment lost 9 bases and the V segment lost 7 bases, leaving 15 bases of the junction unmatched. Per germline, CDR1 MNHEY and CDR2 SVGEGT.

This sequence joins TRBV12-5 and TRBJ2-1; D remains unclear. V shed 1 base and J shed 5 bases, with 9 bases lying between them. Germline V CDR1 and CDR2: LGHNT, FRNRAP. The CDR3 runs 14 residues. The DNA for the CDR3 is TGTGCTAGTGGTTTGGGAATGACTGACAATGAGCAGTTCTTC. It codes for CASGLGMTDNEQFF.

This clonotype was recorded at least ten times. The CDR3 region has the DNA TGTGCCAGCAGCTTAGACCTGCGGACTGAAGCTTTCTTT. Protein sequence: CASSLDLRTEAFF. The chain uses TRBV7-2 and TRBJ1-1; D unclear. CDR1 is SGHTA and CDR2 is FQGNSA in the germline V gene. Trimming stripped 1 base from V and 5 bases from J, with 8 bases between. The CDR3 covers 13 residues.

This clonotype was recorded at least ten times. The V call is TRBV5-6, the J call TRBJ2-5, with D perhaps matching TRBD2 (5 bases). Per the germline V gene, CDR1 is SGHDT and CDR2 is YYEEEE. Between the trimmed V and J ends, which lost 2 bases and 0 bases, there was a span of 14 bases. The CDR3 is 16 amino acids. The CDR3 reads CASSFGLGGHQETQYF. The CDR3 nucleotides are TGTGCCAGCAGCTTCGGACTCGGAGGACACCAAGAGACCCAGTACTTC.

At least ten counts were recorded for this clonotype. CDR3: CASSLGASGYSYEQYF. DNA for the CDR3: TGTGCCAGCAGCTTAGGGGCCAGCGGGTATTCCTACGAGCAGTACTTC. The rearrangement links TRBV7-8 to TRBJ2-7, with D possibly being TRBD2 (6 bases). Germline loops: CDR1 SGHVS, CDR2 FQNEAQ. Trimming took 1 base from V and 1 from J, leaving 14 bases between them. The CDR3 runs to 16 residues.

This sequence joins TRBV20-1 and TRBJ2-6; D is unclear. The V gene lost 3 bases and the J gene lost 4 bases, with 7 bases spanning the gap. Per the germline V gene, CDR1 is DFQATT and CDR2 is SNEGSKA (reference sequence). CDR3 size: 13 residues. In nucleotides, the CDR3 is TGCAGTGCTAGGACCGCCGGGGCCAACGTCCTGACTTTC. Translation gives CSARTAGANVLTF.

The CDR3 reads CASSTRRSGNQPQHF. CDR3 DNA: TGTGCCAGCAGTACCCGGAGGAGCGGCAATCAGCCCCAGCATTTT. V and J are TRBV6-5 and TRBJ1-5; no definite D call. Germline V lookup: CDR1 MNHEY, CDR2 SVGAGI. This CDR3 has 15 residues. V lost 5 bases, J lost 2 bases, and 13 bases lay in between.

This clonotype was recorded many times. V is TRBV19 and J is TRBJ2-5, with TRBD2 identical over 15 bases. V lost 6 bases and J lost 2; bases outside the gene matches: 4. The CDR3 runs 16 residues. Germline CDR1 LNHDA, CDR2 SQIVND (reference sequence). In nucleotides, the CDR3 is TGTGCCAGTAGCCGAGGACTAGCGGGGGGGCAAGAGACCCAGTACTTC. Translating gives CASSRGLAGGQETQYF.

The rearrangement links TRBV20-1 to TRBJ2-7, with TRBD1 identical over 9 bases. The CDR3 consists of 14 residues. Unmatched junction bases numbered 10, after V lost 6 bases and J lost 4 bases. The germline gives CDR1 DFQATT, CDR2 SNEGSKA (reference sequence). CDR3 nucleotide sequence: TGCAGTGCCCTCCGGGACAGGGATATATACGAGCAGTACTTC. Translated: CSALRDRDIYEQYF.

The chain uses TRBV12-3 or TRBV12-4 and TRBJ2-1, with D perhaps matching TRBD2 (6 bases). Trimming took off 7 bases at V and 4 bases at J, with 11 bases between the two ends. This CDR3 region has 13 residues. CDR3 sequence reads: CASTFGGYNEQFF. The CDR3, as DNA: TGTGCCAGCACCTTCGGGGGATACAATGAGCAGTTCTTC.

The V gene is TRBV28, the J gene TRBJ2-1; the D gene is possibly TRBD2 (6 bases). V was trimmed by 4 bases and J by 10 bases, leaving 17 bases between them. Germline values: CDR1 MDHEN, CDR2 SYDVKM. CDR3 size: 14 residues. CDR3 nucleotides: TGTGCCAGCAGTTCGGGCGGGACCACGGGGGAGCAGTTCTTC. Amino acid sequence: CASSSGGTTGEQFF.

In this sample, this clonotype turned up a few times. This chain joins TRBV20-1 and TRBJ1-5; a weak D match, TRBD1 (5 bases). Germline CDR1 is DFQATT and CDR2 is SNEGSKA (reference sequence). Trimming cost V 0 bases and J 4 bases, with 16 bases left between them. CDR3 length equals 16 residues. This CDR3 reads CSARDYSGRYNQPQHF. For the CDR3, the DNA is TGCAGTGCTAGAGATTATTCGGGACGGTATAATCAGCCCCAGCATTTT.

This clonotype has ten or more counts. The V and J genes are TRBV7-2 and TRBJ2-1; 9 nucleotides agree with TRBD1. The germline gives CDR1 SGHTA, CDR2 FQGNSA. The CDR3 length is 16 residues. J was trimmed by 8 bases and V by 4 bases; bases with no gene match: 12. CDR3: CASSSIWGQGWDEQFF. The CDR3 nucleotides are TGTGCCAGCAGCTCCATATGGGGACAGGGCTGGGATGAGCAGTTCTTC.

The chain combines TRBV20-1 with TRBJ1-2; tentative D call: TRBD1 (6 bases). Germline loops: CDR1 DFQATT, CDR2 SNEGSKA (reference sequence). CDR3 size: 15 residues. V was clipped by 3 bases and J by 0 bases, with 14 bases between them. CDR3 in amino acids: CSASGPGASNYGYTF. CDR3 bases: TGCAGTGCTAGTGGCCCAGGGGCATCTAACTATGGCTACACCTTC.

The V and J genes are TRBV20-1 and TRBJ1-1; D gene uncertain. The CDR3 runs to 14 residues. V was shortened by 2 bases and J by 1 base, with 11 bases between the two germline ends. Germline-derived CDR1 and CDR2 are DFQATT and SNEGSKA (reference sequence). CDR3 sequence reads: CSARKIAGNTEAFF. The CDR3 coding sequence is TGCAGTGCTAGAAAAATAGCGGGGAACACTGAAGCTTTCTTT.

This clonotype was detected only a few times. This chain uses TRBV7-2 with TRBJ2-5, with 7 bases lining up with TRBD2. Trimming took 4 bases from V and 5 from J; bases not matched to a gene: 19. Germline V gene lookup returns CDR1 SGHTA and CDR2 FQGNSA. The CDR3 length is 18 residues. The CDR3 bases are TGTGCCAGCAGCTCTGAAGGTATCTTCGGCGGGAGTACCGAGACCCAGTACTTC. Its protein product is CASSSEGIFGGSTETQYF.

This clonotype was counted between two and nine times. The chain combines TRBV2 with TRBJ1-1; D gene uncertain. Trimming pared 7 bases from V and 5 bases from J, leaving 11 bases between. The germline V gene has CDR1 SNHLY and CDR2 FYNNEI. The CDR3 extends over 12 amino acids. DNA for the CDR3: TGTGCCAGCACCTTAAGCAGGACTGAAGCTTTCTTT. It is translated as CASTLSRTEAFF.

The chain joins TRBV7-9 to TRBJ2-1; D may be TRBD2 (5 bases). The ends were cut back, 4 bases at V and 2 bases at J, with 15 bases in the middle. In germline, CDR1 is SEHNR, CDR2 FQNEAQ (reference sequence). This CDR3 has 16 amino acids. CDR3 loop: CASSSRGGVTYNEQFF. The CDR3 nucleotides are TGTGCCAGCAGCTCCCGCGGAGGTGTAACCTACAATGAGCAGTTCTTC.

This clonotype appeared a few times. The V and J genes are TRBV7-9 and TRBJ1-1, with D perhaps TRBD1 (6 bases). The germline gives CDR1 SEHNR, CDR2 FQNEAQ (reference sequence). With 6 bases removed from V and 8 bases from J, the gap between germline ends came to 19 bases. The CDR3 covers 14 residues. The CDR3: CASRITGQGSEAFF. DNA of the CDR3: TGTGCCAGCAGGATTACCGGCCAGGGGTCCGAAGCTTTCTTT.

This clonotype has ten or more counts. The V and J genes are TRBV2 and TRBJ1-1; D is possibly TRBD1 (5 bases). The CDR3 extends over 13 amino acids. CDR1 is SNHLY and CDR2 is FYNNEI in the germline V gene. V lost 2 bases and J lost 2, with 6 bases in between. In DNA form, the CDR3 reads TGTGCCAGCAGTGAACAGGGCAACACTGAAGCTTTCTTT. Protein product: CASSEQGNTEAFF.

This clonotype was detected only a few times. V and J are TRBV20-1 and TRBJ2-1; 7 bases are a match to TRBD2. CDR1 and CDR2 (germline): DFQATT, SNEGSKA (reference sequence). The length of the CDR3 is 15 residues. V lost 5 bases to trimming and J lost 12 bases; unmatched junction nucleotides: 19. CDR3 in amino acids: CSAPTPGSGRGMQFF. Here the CDR3 DNA reads TGCAGTGCTCCCACCCCAGGTAGCGGGCGAGGGATGCAGTTCTTC.

This chain uses TRBV20-1 with TRBJ1-1; 10 positions match TRBD1. This CDR3 has 14 residues. Germline loops: CDR1 DFQATT, CDR2 SNEGSKA (reference sequence). V dropped 6 bases and J dropped 11; count of bases not matched to a gene: 15. The CDR3: CSASGDRGRLGAFF. CDR3 sequence (DNA): TGCAGTGCGTCCGGAGACAGGGGGCGATTGGGGGCTTTCTTT.

Many counts were recorded for this clonotype. This chain uses TRBV7-9 with TRBJ2-7; D may correspond to TRBD1 or TRBD2 (5 bases each). The CDR3 is 12 amino acids. Trimming pared 4 bases from V and 8 bases from J, leaving 12 bases between. Per the germline V gene, CDR1 is SEHNR and CDR2 is FQNEAQ (reference sequence). The CDR3 sequence: CASSWDVWKQYF. The CDR3 DNA sequence: TGTGCCAGCAGCTGGGACGTTTGGAAGCAGTACTTC. Full variable domain (rest looked up from reference TRBV7-9 and TRBJ2-7): DTGVSQNPRHKITKRGQNVTFRCDPISEHNRLYWYRQTLGQGPEFLTYFQNEAQLEKSRLLSDRFSAERPKGSFSTLEIQRTEQGDSAMYLCASSWDVWKQYFGPGTRLTVT.

This CDR3 is CATRKTDSNQPQHF. CDR3 nucleotide sequence: TGTGCCACCCGGAAAACAGACAGCAATCAGCCCCAGCATTTT. V is TRBV19 and J is TRBJ1-5; D remains unclear. The CDR3 spans 14 residues. The V gene's germline CDR1 is LNHDA and CDR2 SQIVND (reference sequence). Trimming removed 10 bases from V and 1 base from J, with 14 bases in between.

This clonotype was recorded at least ten times. The chain has TRBV29-1 and TRBJ1-1; 7 nucleotides align to TRBD1. The V gene's germline CDR1 is SQVTM and CDR2 ANQGSEA. Trimming took 6 bases from V and 5 from J; bases not matched to a gene: 3. The CDR3 length is 11 residues. CDR3: CSVNRGTEAFF. Here the CDR3 DNA reads TGCAGCGTAAACAGGGGAACTGAAGCTTTCTTT.

Of note for this clonotype: The junction departs from germline at one end; a sequencing error may be responsible. This chain joins TRBV29-1 and TRBJ1-2; no clear D gene. CDR1 and CDR2 (germline): SQVTM, ANQGSEA. There are 12 residues in the CDR3. CDR3 sequence: CSVDNSNYGYTF. CDR3 nucleotides: TGTAGCGTTGATAATTCTAACTATGGCTACACCTTC.

The chain is built from TRBV14 and TRBJ2-5, with D possibly being TRBD2 (6 bases). V gave up 0 bases and J gave up 2 bases, with 10 bases separating them. The CDR3 runs 15 residues. Germline V gene lookup returns CDR1 SGHDN and CDR2 FVKESK. In DNA form, the CDR3 reads TGTGCCAGCAGCCAAGACGGCGGGGAACAAGAGACCCAGTACTTC. Its translation: CASSQDGGEQETQYF. The variable domain in full, completed from reference TRBV14 and TRBJ2-5, reads EAGVTQFPSHSVIEKGQTVTLRCDPISGHDNLYWYRRVMGKEIKFLLHFVKESKQDESGMPNNRFLAERTGGTYSTLKVQPAELEDSGVYFCASSQDGGEQETQYFGPGTRLLVL.